A single sample is the source of the 27 T cell receptor beta chains below, sequenced in a study of cytomegalovirus exposure and HLA in healthy donors. The PCR had 60 Vbeta and 13 Jbeta primers. Sequencing was performed with immunoSEQ multiplex PCR; in TCRdb, only in-frame clones are kept and a portion is missing. This table has tens of thousands of clones, approximately 76% appearing once. Input material: PBMCs. These receptors all come from a man aged 45 to 65 in good health and CMV-seronegative.

V is TRBV30 and J is TRBJ2-4, with TRBD1 matching over 9 bases. Trimming removed 8 bases from V and 2 bases from J; junction bases left unmatched: 10. CDR1 is GTSNPN and CDR2 is SVGIG in the germline V gene (reference sequence). The CDR3 runs to 15 residues. This CDR3 is CAGNRDRVTKNIQYF. CDR3 nucleotides: TGTGCCGGAAACCGGGACAGGGTGACCAAAAACATTCAGTACTTC. Full variable domain (missing parts from reference TRBV30 and TRBJ2-4): SQTIHQWPATLVQPVGSPLSLECTVEGTSNPNLYWYRQAAGRGLQLLFYSVGIGQISSEVPQNLSASRPQDRQFILSSKKLLLSDSGFYLCAGNRDRVTKNIQYFGAGTRLSVL.

The V and J genes are TRBV5-1 and TRBJ1-1; D unclear. This CDR3 has 13 amino acids. Per germline, CDR1 SGHRS and CDR2 YFSETQ. Deletions cut 2 bases from V and 0 bases from J, with 5 bases between. CDR3 DNA sequence: TGCGCCAGCAGCTTTATTATGAACACTGAAGCTTTCTTT. Its translation: CASSFIMNTEAFF. Full variable domain (remainder filled in from reference TRBV5-1 and TRBJ1-1): KAGVTQTPRYLIKTRGQQVTLSCSPISGHRSVSWYQQTPGQGLQFLFEYFSETQRNKGNFPGRFSGRQFSNSRSEMNVSTLELGDSALYLCASSFIMNTEAFFGQGTRLTVV.

The chain recombines TRBV7-9 with TRBJ2-7; 10 bases match TRBD1. Per the germline V gene, CDR1 is SEHNR and CDR2 is FQNEAQ (reference sequence). V shed 5 bases, J shed 2 bases, and the junction held 6 bases outside the gene matches. There are 15 residues in the CDR3. The CDR3 here is CASSTQDRGTYEQYF. DNA for the CDR3: TGTGCCAGCAGCACACAGGACAGGGGGACCTACGAGCAGTACTTC.

The gene calls are TRBV2 and TRBJ2-1; 8 bases line up with TRBD2. Germline CDR1 reads SNHLY; CDR2 reads FYNNEI. The CDR3 length is 13 residues. V lost 6 bases, J lost 6 bases, and 4 bases stayed unmatched. CDR3 DNA sequence: TGTGCCAGCAGGGGACGGGGGGGCAATGAGCAGTTCTTC. It yields the protein CASRGRGGNEQFF.

The chain recombines TRBV30 with TRBJ2-2, with D unresolved. The V and J ends lost 0 bases and 5 bases respectively, with 7 bases between them. This CDR3 has 13 residues. CDR1 and CDR2 (germline): GTSNPN, SVGIG (reference sequence). The CDR3 nucleotides are TGTGCCTGGAGTGTAGGCAGGACCGGGGAGCTGTTTTTT. Its protein product is CAWSVGRTGELFF.

The chain couples TRBV6-1 to TRBJ2-6; 8 nucleotides align to TRBD1. J gave up 0 bases and V 3 bases, and 1 base lay outside the gene matches. Germline CDR1 MNHNS, CDR2 SASEGT. This CDR3 comprises 16 residues. CDR3 sequence (DNA): TGTGCCAGCAGTGAGGACAGGGTCTCTGGGGCCAACGTCCTGACTTTC. As protein: CASSEDRVSGANVLTF.

This clone turned up a few times. Relative to the germline gene, one junction end is altered; a read error may explain this. CDR3 coding DNA: TGTTCCAGCAGCTCCCTACCCCGGACAGGGGTTAATTTCTATGGCTACACCTTC. Its protein is CSSSSLPRTGVNFYGYTF. This rearrangement joins TRBV7-9 to TRBJ1-2; 9 positions agree with TRBD1. The CDR3 consists of 18 residues. Germline assignment: CDR1 SEHNR and CDR2 FQNEAQ (reference sequence).

The chain combines TRBV6-4 with TRBJ1-1; the match to TRBD1 covers 7 bases. This CDR3 is built from 14 residues. The V gene end was trimmed by 6 bases and the J gene end by 0 bases; junction bases not matched to a gene: 4. CDR1 is MRHNA and CDR2 is SNTAGT in the germline V gene. CDR3 in amino acids: CASSPTGMNTEAFF. DNA of the CDR3: TGTGCCAGCAGCCCGACAGGGATGAACACTGAAGCTTTCTTT.

The rearrangement joins TRBV19 to TRBJ2-7; tentatively, D is TRBD2 (5 bases). This CDR3 spans 14 amino acids. CDR1 LNHDA and CDR2 SQIVND come from the germline V gene (reference sequence). V shed 3 bases and J shed 2 bases, with 11 bases lying between them. The CDR3 DNA sequence: TGTGCCAGTAGTATTTACGGGATTACCTACGAGCAGTACTTC. This sequence encodes CASSIYGITYEQYF.

The sample holds a few counts of this clone. The CDR3 region has the DNA TGTGCCAGCAGTTGGGGGGGGGACGAGCAGTTCTTC. Its protein is CASSWGGDEQFF. The gene calls are TRBV9 and TRBJ2-1; 7 positions agree with TRBD2. V lost 5 bases to trimming and J lost 10 bases; unmatched junction nucleotides: 6. CDR3 size: 12 residues. Germline values: CDR1 SGDLS, CDR2 YYNGEE.

This clone came up once. The V call is TRBV6-1, the J call TRBJ1-3, with D unclear. Germline V lookup: CDR1 MNHNS, CDR2 SASEGT. The CDR3 runs 15 residues. Trimming pared 0 bases from V and 5 bases from J, leaving 11 bases between. CDR3 sequence: CASSEATGGRNTIYF. The CDR3 DNA reads as TGTGCCAGCAGTGAAGCGACGGGAGGTAGAAACACCATATATTTT.

This chain connects TRBV5-4 to TRBJ2-7; 15 bases agree with TRBD2. Germline V gene data show CDR1 as SGHNT and CDR2 as YYREEE (reference sequence). V was pared by 5 bases and J by 6 bases, with 6 bases of the junction left unmatched. There are 15 residues in the CDR3. In nucleotides, the CDR3 is TGTGCCAGCAGTCCCCGGACTAGCGGGGGGGCCGAGCAGTACTTC. It yields the protein CASSPRTSGGAEQYF.

This clone occurred a few times. This rearrangement joins TRBV10-3 to TRBJ1-4, with a possible D match to TRBD1 (5 bases). Trimming shortened V by 3 bases and J by 5 bases, and 13 bases separated the two germline ends. The CDR3 has 15 residues. The germline V gene encodes CDR1 ENHRY and CDR2 SYGVKD. The DNA for the CDR3 is TGTGCCATCAGTGATTCTTCAGGGTTGAATGAAAAACTGTTTTTT. Protein: CAISDSSGLNEKLFF.

The chain couples TRBV6-5 to TRBJ1-3, with 7 bases aligning to TRBD1. V was pared by 5 bases and J by 4 bases, with 5 bases of the junction left unmatched. CDR1 and CDR2 (germline): MNHEY, SVGAGI. The length of the CDR3 is 14 residues. This CDR3 reads CASSLQGIGNTIYF. CDR3 DNA: TGTGCCAGCAGTCTACAGGGGATCGGAAACACCATATATTTT.

The chain employs TRBV9 and TRBJ2-5; 7 positions agree with TRBD1. With V trimmed by 3 bases and J by 4 bases, 6 bases remained unmatched. This CDR3 comprises 14 residues. Per germline, CDR1 SGDLS and CDR2 YYNGEE. The CDR3 region is CASSAQGVRETQYF. The CDR3 coding sequence is TGTGCCAGCAGCGCGCAGGGGGTTCGAGAGACCCAGTACTTC.

The gene calls are TRBV20-1 and TRBJ1-6; maybe TRBD1 (5 bases). This CDR3 has 11 residues. V shed 5 bases and J shed 14 bases, with 13 bases lying between them. The germline V gene encodes CDR1 DFQATT and CDR2 SNEGSKA (reference sequence). CDR3 loop: CSALQGLTLHF. The CDR3 bases are TGCAGTGCTCTGCAGGGATTAACCCTCCACTTT.

The rearrangement uses TRBV5-5 and TRBJ2-3; TRBD1 might be the D (5 bases). With 1 base removed from V and 6 bases from J, the gap between germline ends came to 12 bases. The CDR3 length is 14 residues. Germline lookup yields CDR1 SGHKS and CDR2 YYEKEE (reference sequence). Here the CDR3 DNA reads TGTGCCAGCAGCTTGCGGCAGGGAACGGATACGCAGTATTTT. It encodes CASSLRQGTDTQYF.

V gene TRBV5-3 combines with J gene TRBJ1-5; D might be TRBD1 (5 bases). TRBV5-3 counts as an open reading frame of uncertain function. V lost 0 bases, J lost 7 bases, and 14 bases lay in between. This CDR3 is 15 amino acids long. The CDR3 reads CARSLAGGGGQPQHF. DNA for the CDR3: TGTGCCAGAAGCTTGGCCGGGGGGGGTGGGCAGCCCCAGCATTTT.

This rearrangement joins TRBV5-5 to TRBJ2-1, with a tentative D call TRBD1 (7 bases). CDR1 is SGHKS and CDR2 is YYEKEE in the germline V gene (reference sequence). CDR3 length: 13 residues. V was clipped by 2 bases and J by 9 bases, with 12 bases between them. DNA of the CDR3: TGTGCCAGCAGCTTCCCCAGGGGGGTTGAGCAGTTCTTC. Its protein product is CASSFPRGVEQFF.

This clone has just one count. This sequence joins TRBV7-2 and TRBJ2-1; D remains unclear. Germline assignment: CDR1 SGHTA and CDR2 FQGNSA. Deletions cut 5 bases from V and 9 bases from J, with 14 bases between. The CDR3 is 13 amino acids. The CDR3 spells CASSGRSGREQFF. For the CDR3, the DNA is TGTGCCAGCAGCGGGCGTAGTGGTCGTGAGCAGTTCTTC.

This clone came up a few times. The gene calls are TRBV27 and TRBJ2-7, with TRBD1 matching over 9 bases. Germline-derived CDR1 and CDR2 are MNHEY and SMNVEV (reference sequence). The ends lost 2 bases at V and 2 bases at J; junction bases unmatched: 4. The CDR3 sequence is 15 residues long. The CDR3 is CASSLLGQGTYEQYF. The CDR3 nucleotides are TGTGCCAGCAGTTTACTGGGACAGGGAACCTACGAGCAGTACTTC.

This clone was observed a handful of times. V and J are TRBV19 and TRBJ1-2; 8 bases agree with TRBD1. V trimming: 3 bases; J trimming: 5 bases; junction bases outside the gene matches: 2. This CDR3 region has 13 residues. CDR1 LNHDA and CDR2 SQIVND come from the germline V gene (reference sequence). The CDR3 bases are TGTGCCAGTAGTATGACAGGGGAGTATGGCTACACCTTC. Encoded protein: CASSMTGEYGYTF.

This clone was detected once. This chain links TRBV19 with TRBJ2-1; TRBD2 aligns across 9 bases. V lost 5 bases to trimming and J lost 5 bases; unmatched junction nucleotides: 13. Looked up from germline, CDR1 is LNHDA and CDR2 is SQIVND (reference sequence). This CDR3 has 17 residues. CDR3 coding DNA: TGTGCCAGTAGTTCCCCTCCCGGGACTAGCAGGGACAATGAGCAGTTCTTC. It translates to CASSSPPGTSRDNEQFF.

This sequence joins TRBV11-1 and TRBJ1-1; 10 nucleotides agree with TRBD1. V gave up 2 bases and J gave up 4 bases; unmatched junction bases: 4. The CDR3 is 15 residues long. Germline values: CDR1 SGHAT, CDR2 FQDESV (reference sequence). CDR3 residues: CASSLTRTGGTEAFF. DNA for the CDR3: TGTGCCAGCAGCTTAACAAGGACAGGGGGCACTGAAGCTTTCTTT.

The genes are TRBV7-3 and TRBJ1-6; possible D gene TRBD1, 6 bases. This CDR3 has 15 residues. Between the trimmed V and J ends, which lost 2 bases and 9 bases, there was a span of 14 bases. Looked up from germline, CDR1 is SGHTA and CDR2 is FQGTGA. CDR3 loop: CASSLQGTSSSPLHF. The CDR3 nucleotides are TGTGCCAGCAGCTTACAGGGGACTAGCAGTTCACCCCTCCACTTT. The variable domain in full, completed from reference TRBV7-3 and TRBJ1-6, reads GAGVSQTPSNKVTEKGKYVELRCDPISGHTALYWYRQSLGQGPEFLIYFQGTGAADDSGLPNDRFFAVRPEGSVSTLKIQRTERGDSAVYLCASSLQGTSSSPLHFGNGTRLTVT.

V usage is TRBV29-1 and J usage is TRBJ2-2; a possible D gene is TRBD1 (5 bases). This CDR3 has 14 amino acids. V lost 4 bases, J lost 2 bases, and 11 bases lay in between. CDR1 is SQVTM, CDR2 ANQGSEA, per germline. The CDR3 protein is CSVGGGSNTGELFF. In DNA, the CDR3 is TGCAGCGTTGGGGGCGGTTCAAACACCGGGGAGCTGTTTTTT.

This clone appeared a single time. This rearrangement joins TRBV27 to TRBJ1-6; D is undetermined. CDR1 is MNHEY and CDR2 is SMNVEV in the germline V gene (reference sequence). Trimming pared 7 bases from V and 7 bases from J, leaving 14 bases between. The CDR3 runs to 14 residues. The CDR3 sequence: CASTVSGINSPLHF. The DNA for the CDR3 is TGTGCCAGCACAGTTTCTGGTATCAATTCACCCCTCCACTTT.